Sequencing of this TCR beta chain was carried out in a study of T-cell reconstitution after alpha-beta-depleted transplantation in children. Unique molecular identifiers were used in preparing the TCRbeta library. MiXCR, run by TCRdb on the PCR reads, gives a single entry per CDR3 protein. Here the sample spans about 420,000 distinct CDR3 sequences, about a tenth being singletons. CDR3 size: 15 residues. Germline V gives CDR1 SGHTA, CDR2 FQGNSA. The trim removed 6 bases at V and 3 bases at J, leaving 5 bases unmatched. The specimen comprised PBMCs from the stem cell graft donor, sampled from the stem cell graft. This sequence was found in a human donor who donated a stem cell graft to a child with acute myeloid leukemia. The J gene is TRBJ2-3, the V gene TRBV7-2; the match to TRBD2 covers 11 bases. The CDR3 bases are TGTGCCAGCAGGACACTAGCGGGAGTAACAGATACGCAGTATTTT. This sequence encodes CASRTLAGVTDTQYF.